Presented here are 2 T cell receptor beta chains from one specimen sequenced in a study of blood T cell repertoires in COVID-19. Repertoires were generated with immunoSEQ multiplex PCR, while TCRdb's copy carries only in-frame clones and drops some. Of around 300,000 clones in the sample, roughly 85% were seen once. Specimen: peripheral blood. All receptors derive from a human donor in a cohort sampled during active COVID-19.

This chain joins TRBV9 and TRBJ1-2, with 8 bases aligning to TRBD1. The CDR3 has 16 residues. V was pared by 4 bases and J by 5 bases, with 13 bases of the junction left unmatched. The germline V gene has CDR1 SGDLS and CDR2 YYNGEE. The CDR3 nucleotides read TGTGCCAGCAGCACAGGGGGACAGCTTCCATTTTATGGCTACACCTTC. Protein sequence: CASSTGGQLPFYGYTF.

The chain carries TRBV7-9 and TRBJ1-2, with D uncertain. Germline assignment: CDR1 SEHNR and CDR2 FQNEAQ (reference sequence). V gave up 10 bases and J gave up 6 bases, with 15 bases separating them. The CDR3 is made up of 12 amino acids. The CDR3 DNA follows: TGTGCCACCACCGGAGCCACGAATGGCTACACCTTC. Encoded protein: CATTGATNGYTF.